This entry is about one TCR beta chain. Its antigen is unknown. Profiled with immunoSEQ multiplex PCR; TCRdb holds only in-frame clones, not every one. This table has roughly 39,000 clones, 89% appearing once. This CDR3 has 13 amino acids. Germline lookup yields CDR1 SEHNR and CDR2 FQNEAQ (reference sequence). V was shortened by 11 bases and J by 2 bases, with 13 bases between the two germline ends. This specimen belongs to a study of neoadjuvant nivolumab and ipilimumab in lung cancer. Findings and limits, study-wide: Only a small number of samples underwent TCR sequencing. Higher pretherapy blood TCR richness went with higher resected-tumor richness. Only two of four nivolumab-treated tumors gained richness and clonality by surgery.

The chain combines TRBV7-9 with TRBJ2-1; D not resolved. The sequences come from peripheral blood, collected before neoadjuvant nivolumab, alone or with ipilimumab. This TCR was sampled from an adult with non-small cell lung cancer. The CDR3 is CASKAVPYNEQFF. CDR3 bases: TGTGCCTCCAAGGCCGTACCCTACAATGAGCAGTTCTTC.